This section outlines one T cell receptor beta chain sequence together with its context. This clonotype occurred many times. This clone's antigen is unknown. Base quality data are lacking; no much larger clone is found one base away. This specimen comes from a study of T-cell memory formation after mild COVID-19 (dated by TCRdb to the early 2020s). Background for the entire study: TCR sequence clusters from the two donors were largely donor specific. Two young, previously healthy adult volunteers made up the cohort, one male and one female. Longitudinal TCRalpha and TCRbeta repertoire sequencing tracked T-cell clones expanding and contracting after mild COVID-19 in a couple of donors. Results and caveats for the whole study, not just this receptor: The study included only two mild cases, and larger cohorts that include severe cases with pre-infection samples were judged to be necessary. SARS-CoV-2 specificity of the second-wave clones peaking on day 37 was not confirmed. The detection of some responding clones in pre-infection memory suggests that pre-existing cross-reactive memory T cells joined the SARS-CoV-2 response. Contracting CD4+ clones were located mainly in the CM and EM memory subsets, whereas CD8+ clones were found to be enriched in EMRA. Clones that contracted from day 15 to 85 showed balanced CD4/CD8 phenotypes, whereas a second wave of clones that expanded from day 15 to 37 leaned towards CD4+.

Sequencing took place on an Illumina NovaSeq 6000. TCRalpha and TCRbeta cDNA libraries were constructed by 5'RACE with constant-segment primers, with sample barcodes and unique molecular identifiers being introduced. Trizol reagent was used to extract RNA from every sample. Libraries were amplified in two PCR steps, with a second sample barcode and Illumina TruSeq adapters added in the second step. The libraries were sequenced on an Illumina NovaSeq using 2 x 150 bp paired-end reads. Under the source paper's analysis protocol: With migec v1.2.7, reads were demultiplexed and then collapsed into UMI-guided consensus sequences. Using mixcr v2.1.11, the UMI consensuses were aligned to TRA and TRB V and J templates and assembled into clonotypes. A clonotype was counted as expanded or contracted only when both edgeR and NoisET called the clonotype significant, with the noise models trained on biological replicates. edgeR calls used a false discovery rate-adjusted p below 0.01 and a log2 fold-change threshold of 1. As an exploratory analysis of dynamics, max-normalized trajectories of the 1000 most abundant clonotypes were examined with PCA combined with hierarchical clustering. Separately sequenced CD4+ and CD8+ repertoires were used to assign the CD4 or CD8 phenotype of responding clones. TCRdb cleaned the public reads at Q25 with fastp, built clones with MiXCR and kept in-frame beta chains. When rows share a CDR3 protein, they turn into one entry using the most common DNA and genes. TCRdb's processing, not the study's, gives the V and J calls here. This sample is represented by tens of thousands of distinct CDR3 sequences; roughly 16% of them were singletons. Roughly 1.5% of the sample is held by the ten biggest clonotypes.

PBMCs were isolated by Ficoll-Paque density gradient centrifugation. CDR1 and CDR2 are read off the germline V gene as KGHSH and LQKENI. The cysteine opens and the phenylalanine closes a CDR3 of 16 amino acids. Here the CDR3 DNA is all that survives: 48 bases in frame from base 1. V loses 5 bases of germline sequence and J loses 1 base, and the interval between the two ends is 14 bases. The origin of this receptor is an adult who had mild COVID-19 (a few samples of this study predate the infection). The sample titles of this study are shuffled in the database, so cell type and time point are left out. Recombination connected TRBV18 to TRBJ2-2; perhaps TRBD2 is the D gene, with 5 bases matching. Sequencing input: PBMCs or a T cell subset sorted from them (not recorded which). The sequenced DNA: TGTGCCAGCTCAACGGCGGGTTTCCTGAACACCGGGGAGCTGTTTTTT. Its product reads: CASSTAGFLNTGELFF.